This TCR beta chain is drawn from a study of post-analysis software for immune sequencing data. Across the whole study: Clinical courses comprised relapsing-remitting, secondary progressive and progressive-relapsing multiple sclerosis. Study observations and caveats: Normalized Chao1 diversity was significantly reduced in patients versus controls. When the samples were clustered directly with F measure, those that had been prepared in the same batch showed strong co-clustering. TRBV5-6, TRBV5-1 and TRBV20-1 were among 4 or 5 TRBV segments more frequent in patients than controls.

About this clonotype: Its antigen is unidentified.

Researchers reported that TCR beta cDNA libraries carried unique molecular identifiers. Once about 0.95 to 10 million T cells were used, a few hundred thousand cDNA molecules resulted. TCRdb processed the PCR reads anew with MiXCR; each CDR3 protein has one entry. Seen here are fewer than 850,000 distinct CDR3 sequences, about half observed once, and the top ten hold over 4.5%. The CDR3 loop spans 13 amino acids. CDR1 is KGHDR, CDR2 SFDVKD, per germline. The V end was cut by 4 bases, the J end by 3 bases, with 9 bases between. The sample taken for sequencing was blood. The source is a girl aged 5 to 17 with multiple sclerosis. The rearrangement joins TRBV24-1 to TRBJ2-7, with D hard to call. The CDR3 sequence: CATSDRWGYEQYF. The CDR3 region has the DNA TGTGCCACCAGTGACCGGTGGGGCTACGAGCAGTACTTC.